Presented here are 9 T cell receptor beta chains from one specimen sequenced in a study of radiotherapy plus CTLA-4 blockade in lung cancer (dated by TCRdb to the late 2010s). Library construction relied on the immunoSEQ multiplex PCR assay. In TCRdb, the immuneACCESS table is reduced to in-frame sequences with V and J assigned. These tables do not hold every clone; where another copy was compared, an unresolved V gene accounts for under half, and the others remain unexplained. The table for this sample lists 40,000 to 45,000 clones; 65% to 75% of them were counted only once. The ten most abundant clones make up 20% to 25% of the sample. The sample consisted of peripheral blood, taken from a patient treated with radiotherapy plus ipilimumab. The receptors originated from a human donor with non-small cell lung cancer who had a partial response to radiotherapy plus ipilimumab.

The chain recombines TRBV27 with TRBJ2-1, with D hard to call. This CDR3 contains 13 residues. CDR1 and CDR2 from the germline V gene are MNHEY and SMNVEV (reference sequence). Trimming took off 4 bases at V and 5 bases at J, with 9 bases between the two ends. The DNA for the CDR3 is TGTGCCAGCAGTTCCCTTAGTCACAATGAGCAGTTCTTC. Translating gives CASSSLSHNEQFF.

The chain carries TRBV6-1 and TRBJ2-7; D call uncertain. Deletions cut 5 bases from V and 2 bases from J, with 7 bases between. Germline CDR1 MNHNS, CDR2 SASEGT. There are 12 residues in the CDR3. Here the CDR3 reads CASSITPYEQYF. CDR3 coding DNA: TGTGCCAGCAGTATAACACCCTACGAGCAGTACTTC.

The rearrangement uses TRBV2 and TRBJ2-7; tentative D call: TRBD1 (6 bases). The germline V gene has CDR1 SNHLY and CDR2 FYNNEI. This CDR3 contains 14 residues. V gave up 7 bases and J gave up 4 bases, with 17 bases separating them. DNA of the CDR3: TGTGCCAGCACAAAGGGACATCCAGAATACGAGCAGTACTTC. It encodes CASTKGHPEYEQYF.

The V gene is TRBV7-8, the J gene TRBJ2-3; D perhaps matches TRBD1 (6 bases). CDR1 SGHVS and CDR2 FQNEAQ come from the germline V gene. The CDR3 consists of 13 residues. V lost 1 base to trimming and J lost 6 bases, with 8 bases between them. The CDR3: CASSLDRGDTQYF. CDR3 bases: TGTGCCAGCAGCTTAGATAGGGGGGATACGCAGTATTTT.

A remark on this clone: An end of the junction differs from the germline gene, which may be a read error. The chain is built from TRBV27 and TRBJ1-5; 9 bases map to TRBD1. Germline CDR1 and CDR2: MNHEY and SMNVEV (reference sequence). This CDR3 region has 16 residues. The CDR3: CATSSLGTGLYQPQHF. The CDR3 DNA is TGTGCCACCAGTTCCTTGGGGACAGGGCTGTATCAGCCCCAGCATTTT.

This clone was found once. The chain uses TRBV6-1 and TRBJ2-3; 7 bases fit TRBD1. Per germline, CDR1 MNHNS and CDR2 SASEGT. The CDR3 spans 14 residues. J lost 2 bases, V lost 5 bases, and 4 bases had no gene match. The CDR3 DNA follows: TGTGCCAGCAGTCGACAGGGTTCCACAGATACGCAGTATTTT. It is translated as CASSRQGSTDTQYF.

This chain connects TRBV6-6 to TRBJ1-1; 8 nucleotides line up with TRBD1. Germline CDR1 is MNHNY and CDR2 is SVGAGI (reference sequence). V dropped 4 bases and J dropped 3; count of bases not matched to a gene: 7. CDR3 length: 15 residues. For the CDR3, the DNA is TGTGCCAGCAGTTCACCCCAGGGGGCCTACACTGAAGCTTTCTTT. Amino acids: CASSSPQGAYTEAFF.

The chain joins TRBV7-9 to TRBJ1-5, with 8 bases that match TRBD1. The V and J ends lost 5 bases and 5 bases, in that order; junction bases with no gene match: 5. The germline gives CDR1 SEHNR, CDR2 FQNEAQ (reference sequence). The CDR3 has 14 residues. CDR3 amino acids: CASSRTGKHQPQHF. CDR3 DNA: TGTGCCAGCAGCCGGACAGGGAAGCATCAGCCCCAGCATTTT.

The CDR3 sequence: CASSPGTPAYEQYF. The CDR3 nucleotides read TGTGCCAGTAGTCCCGGGACACCTGCCTACGAGCAGTACTTC. This chain connects TRBV19 to TRBJ2-7; weak D call: TRBD1 (6 bases). Germline CDR1 reads LNHDA; CDR2 reads SQIVND (reference sequence). The CDR3 covers 14 residues. Trimming cost V 5 bases and J 2 bases, with 13 bases left between them.